This T cell receptor (beta chain) was documented in a study of cytomegalovirus exposure and HLA in healthy donors. Overall study context: Previous work identified 117 million unique TCR beta sequences from about 179 million T cells.

This CDR3 is built from 14 residues. From germline, CDR1 is MNHEY and CDR2 SVGAGI. V gave up 5 bases and J gave up 4 bases; unmatched junction bases: 5. The PCR was carried out with 60 Vbeta primers and 13 Jbeta primers. The repertoire was sequenced with immunoSEQ multiplex PCR; TCRdb's copy has only in-frame clones and lacks some. This sample carries about 190,000 clones, roughly 77% of them seen once, and the ten largest clones take approximately 3.1%. The chain joins TRBV6-5 to TRBJ2-7; the match to TRBD2 covers 10 bases. The sequence was collected from a woman in her thirties in good health and CMV-seropositive. The sequencing input was PBMCs. CDR3 sequence (DNA): TGTGCCAGCAGTCCGGGACTAGCGAGGTACGAGCAGTACTTC. As protein: CASSPGLARYEQYF.